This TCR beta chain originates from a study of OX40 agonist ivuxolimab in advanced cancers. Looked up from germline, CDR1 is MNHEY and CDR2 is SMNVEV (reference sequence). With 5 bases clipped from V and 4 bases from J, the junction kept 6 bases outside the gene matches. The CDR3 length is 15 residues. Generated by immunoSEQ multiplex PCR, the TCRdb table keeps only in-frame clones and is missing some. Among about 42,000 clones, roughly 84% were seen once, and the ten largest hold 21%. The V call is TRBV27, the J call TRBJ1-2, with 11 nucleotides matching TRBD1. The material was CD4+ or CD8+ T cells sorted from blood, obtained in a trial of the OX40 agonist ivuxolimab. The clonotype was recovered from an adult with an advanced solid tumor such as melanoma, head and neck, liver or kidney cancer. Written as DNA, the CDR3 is TGTGCCAGCAGTACCGGACAGGGGGCTCTCTATGGCTACACCTTC. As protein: CASSTGQGALYGYTF.